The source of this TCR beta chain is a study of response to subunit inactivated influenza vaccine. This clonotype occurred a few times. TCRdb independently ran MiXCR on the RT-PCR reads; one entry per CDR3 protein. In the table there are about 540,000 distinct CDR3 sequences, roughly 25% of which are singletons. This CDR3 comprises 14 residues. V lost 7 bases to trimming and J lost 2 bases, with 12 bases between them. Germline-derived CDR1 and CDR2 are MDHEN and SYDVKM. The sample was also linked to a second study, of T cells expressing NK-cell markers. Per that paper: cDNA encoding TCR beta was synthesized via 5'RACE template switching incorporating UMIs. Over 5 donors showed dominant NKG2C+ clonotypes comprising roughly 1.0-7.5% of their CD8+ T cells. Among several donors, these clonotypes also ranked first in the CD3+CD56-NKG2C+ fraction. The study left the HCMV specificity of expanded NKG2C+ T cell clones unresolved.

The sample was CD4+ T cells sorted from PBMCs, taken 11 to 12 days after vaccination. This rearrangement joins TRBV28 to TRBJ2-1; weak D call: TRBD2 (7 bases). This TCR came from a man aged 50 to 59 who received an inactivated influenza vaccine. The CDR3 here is CASKGGGPYNEQFF. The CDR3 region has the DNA TGTGCCAGCAAGGGGGGGGGCCCCTACAATGAGCAGTTCTTC.